The entry below gives a single T cell receptor (beta chain) sequence along with its context. No cognate antigen has been identified for it. Base qualities were left out, and no much larger clone turns up one base away. Inclusive of the bounding cysteine and phenylalanine, the CDR3 is 15 residues long. The only DNA kept is the CDR3, 45 bases in frame from the first base. CDR1 GTSNPN and CDR2 SVGIG are derived from the germline V gene (reference sequence). The junction carries 11 bases between V and J, which are trimmed by 0 bases and 2 bases respectively. Genomic DNA was extracted from sorted cells with the Quick-DNA Microprep Kit. Amplification of TCRbeta DNA was done with the immunoSEQ hsTCRbeta kit, following the protocol from the manufacturer. TCRbeta libraries were sequenced on an Illumina MiSeq instrument. On the study's bioinformatics: Following removal of out-of-frame sequences, 2 million to 2.5 million distinct TCRbeta sequences were retained, with an average of roughly 70,000 per individual. Each individual was scored using the number of 160 or so previously reported CMV-associated TCRbeta sequences that the individual carried and the total number of productive distinct TCRbeta sequences. A beta-binomial model was reimplemented in Python, and random forests from scikit-learn, run with default parameters, were trained on data from the US cohort. On the Belgian cohort, classifier performance was reported as the median AUC, along with percentile confidence intervals, across 10,000 bootstrap iterations. In its TCRdb copy, this immuneACCESS table keeps in-frame sequences only and misses some clones. Where compared with another copy, unresolved V genes explain less than half of these, and the others have no known cause. V and J calls and clone size are those listed in that table; D and trimming were worked out from the DNA. In this sample the table shows about 42,000 clones, 65% to 85% of which occur a single time. The ten largest clones take up approximately 0.55% of the sample.

The record originates from a study of memory CD4+ T cells and cytomegalovirus serostatus (dated by TCRdb to about 2019). Some background on the complete study: The cohort included around 33 healthy adults from Belgium, of whom 9 were CMV seropositive and roughly 25 were CMV seronegative. CD4+ memory TCRbeta repertoires of a Belgian cohort with known cytomegalovirus serostatus were sequenced in order to replicate a published TCR-based CMV serostatus classifier.

Study-wide findings and limitations: Results were interpreted as suggesting that the CMV-associated TCR signature is largely present in the CD4+ memory repertoire. Only CD4+CD45RO+ memory cells were sequenced, in contrast to the original study, which included naive and memory CD4+ and CD8+ populations. Of under 200 previously reported CMV-associated TCRbeta sequences, 67 appeared in the CD4+ memory repertoires, each in one to five individuals. On the Belgian cohort, the classifier based on the original framework reached a median bootstrapped AUC of 0.95, with a 95% CI of 0.76-1.00. For predicting CMV serostatus, the median bootstrapped AUC was 0.95 using the original framework and around 0.91 using a US-trained random forest.

Single viable CD3+CD4+CD8-CD45RO+ cells were sorted as memory CD4+ T cells on a FACSAria II. CMV serostatus was determined using a Roche Elecsys assay that detects serum IgG against CMV pp150, pp28, p38 and p52. After thawing, total CD4+ T cells were enriched by positive selection with CD4 magnetic microbeads. Samples originated from another study that specifically interrogated the CD4+ T cell memory repertoire. Peripheral blood mononuclear cells were isolated and cryopreserved according to standard operating procedures, and serum was kept at -80 degrees C. The staining used CD3-PerCP (BW264/56), CD4-APC (RPA-T4), CD45RO-PE (UCHT1) and CD8-Pacific Orange (3B5) antibodies, and Sytox blue was used to exclude non-viable cells.

The sequence is built from TRBV30 and TRBJ1-5; TRBD1 is a weak D gene call, 6 bases matching. This receptor was taken from an adult in good health and CMV-seronegative. The sample was memory CD4+ T cells from blood. The CDR3 protein sequence reads: CAWSVGGVGNQPQHF. The DNA reads TGTGCCTGGAGTGTGGGGGGCGTAGGCAATCAGCCCCAGCATTTT.